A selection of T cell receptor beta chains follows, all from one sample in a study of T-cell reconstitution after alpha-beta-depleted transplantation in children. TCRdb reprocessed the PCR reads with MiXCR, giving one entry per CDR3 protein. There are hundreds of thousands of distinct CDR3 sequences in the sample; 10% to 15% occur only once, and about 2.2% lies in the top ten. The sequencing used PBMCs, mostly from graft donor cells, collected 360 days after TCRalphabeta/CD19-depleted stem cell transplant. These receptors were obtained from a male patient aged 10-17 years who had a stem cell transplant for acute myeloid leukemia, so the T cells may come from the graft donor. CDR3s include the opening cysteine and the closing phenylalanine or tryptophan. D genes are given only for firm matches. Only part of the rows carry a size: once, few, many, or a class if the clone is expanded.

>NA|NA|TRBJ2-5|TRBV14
CASSQVPGLQETQYF
TGTGCCAGCAGCCAAGTGCCAGGCCTACAAGAGACCCAGTACTTC
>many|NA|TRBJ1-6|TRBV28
CASNPRTGYNSPLHF
TGTGCCAGCAATCCCCGGACTGGCTATAATTCACCCCTCCACTTT
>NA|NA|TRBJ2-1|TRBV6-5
CASSYSGGFYNEQFF
TGTGCCAGCAGTTACTCGGGAGGATTCTACAATGAGCAGTTCTTC
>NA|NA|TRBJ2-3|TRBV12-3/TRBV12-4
CASSLPGGENTDTQYF
TGTGCCAGCAGTTTACCCGGCGGGGAGAACACAGATACGCAGTATTTT
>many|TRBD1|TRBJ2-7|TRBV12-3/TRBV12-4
CASSPYRGPLSYEQYF
TGTGCCAGCAGTCCCTACAGGGGGCCCCTGTCCTACGAGCAGTACTTC
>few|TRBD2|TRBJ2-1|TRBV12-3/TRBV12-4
CASSLAILADRSYNEQFF
TGTGCCAGCAGTTTAGCGATCCTAGCGGACCGCTCCTACAATGAGCAGTTCTTC
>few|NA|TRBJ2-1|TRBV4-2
CASSQEFGIDYNEQFF
TGTGCCAGCAGCCAAGAGTTCGGGATCGACTACAATGAGCAGTTCTTC
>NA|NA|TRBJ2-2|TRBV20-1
CSVRLPNTGELFF
TGCAGTGTAAGACTGCCGAACACCGGGGAGCTGTTTTTT
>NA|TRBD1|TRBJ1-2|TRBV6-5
CASSSLDRIYGYTF
TGTGCCAGCAGTTCCCTGGACAGGATTTACGGCTACACCTTC
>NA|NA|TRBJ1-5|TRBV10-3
CAISESLGVNQPQHF
TGTGCCATCAGTGAGTCTCTGGGAGTGAATCAGCCCCAGCATTTT
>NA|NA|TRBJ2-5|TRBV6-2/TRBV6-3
CASSYSPVLLQETQYF
TGTGCCAGCAGTTACTCGCCAGTATTACTCCAAGAGACCCAGTACTTC
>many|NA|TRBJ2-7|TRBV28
CASSILSYEQYF
TGTGCCAGCAGTATACTTAGCTACGAGCAGTACTTC